This passage covers 26 T cell receptor beta chains from one sample sequenced in a study of shared clonotypes between healthy human individuals. TCRdb keeps only in-frame clones here, not all; method: immunoSEQ multiplex PCR. In the table there are around 1.4 million clones, around 98.5% of which are singletons. The sequencing sample was made of naive CD4+ T cells sorted from blood. Regarding subset: CD45RA+ positively selected. The receptor set was obtained from a man in his thirties or forties in good health.

V gene TRBV27 combines with J gene TRBJ2-5, with TRBD2 matching over 8 bases. CDR1 is MNHEY and CDR2 is SMNVEV in the germline V gene (reference sequence). This CDR3 spans 14 amino acids. V lost 4 bases, J lost 5 bases, and 6 bases stayed unmatched. In DNA, the CDR3 is TGTGCCAGCAGTTGGAGTAAGCGGGGGGAGACCCAGTACTTC. It encodes CASSWSKRGETQYF.

The chain has TRBV2 and TRBJ2-7; possible D gene TRBD1, 6 bases. Germline V gives CDR1 SNHLY, CDR2 FYNNEI. The CDR3 consists of 16 residues. Trimming shortened V by 2 bases and J by 4 bases, and 18 bases separated the two germline ends. CDR3 nucleotides: TGTGCCAGCAGTGAATACGGACAGCTTTTTGAGTACGAGCAGTACTTC. Protein product: CASSEYGQLFEYEQYF.

This chain joins TRBV7-2 and TRBJ2-7; the match to TRBD2 covers 13 bases. Germline CDR1 reads SGHTA; CDR2 reads FQGNSA. J was trimmed by 3 bases and V by 1 base; bases with no gene match: 3. The CDR3 covers 16 residues. The CDR3, as DNA: TGTGCCAGCAGCTTAGAGGGGACTAGCGGGAACTACGAGCAGTACTTC. Protein sequence: CASSLEGTSGNYEQYF.

This clone was counted a few times. The chain employs TRBV2 and TRBJ1-2, with D unresolved. This CDR3 has 13 residues. Germline CDR1 reads SNHLY; CDR2 reads FYNNEI. Trimming removed 0 bases from V and 9 bases from J, with 11 bases in between. This CDR3 is CASSEAPLVSYTF. The CDR3 DNA follows: TGTGCCAGCAGTGAAGCGCCCTTGGTGAGCTACACCTTC.

This chain uses TRBV28 with TRBJ2-1; 11 positions match TRBD1. Trimming at V came to 6 bases and at J to 6 bases, leaving 13 bases not matched to a gene. The CDR3 spans 17 residues. Per the germline V gene, CDR1 is MDHEN and CDR2 is SYDVKM. The CDR3 DNA reads as TGTGCCAGCAGCTATAGGCGGTGGGACAGGGGGTCCAATGAGCAGTTCTTC. It encodes CASSYRRWDRGSNEQFF.

The chain employs TRBV11-2 and TRBJ2-7, with 7 bases matching TRBD2. The CDR3 extends over 15 amino acids. CDR1 is SGHAT and CDR2 is FQNNGV in the germline V gene. V dropped 1 base and J dropped 5; count of bases not matched to a gene: 8. The CDR3 nucleotides are TGTGCCAGCAGCTTAGGATTAATGGGAGGGAACGAGCAGTACTTC. It translates to CASSLGLMGGNEQYF.

V usage is TRBV29-1 and J usage is TRBJ2-7; the D gene is possibly TRBD2 (6 bases). CDR1 is SQVTM and CDR2 is ANQGSEA in the germline V gene. V lost 7 bases and J lost 2, with 15 bases in between. The CDR3 has 13 amino acids. CDR3 loop: CSAREAGPYEQYF. The CDR3 DNA is TGCAGCGCTAGGGAGGCGGGCCCCTACGAGCAGTACTTC.

V is TRBV18 and J is TRBJ2-5, with D possibly matching TRBD1 (6 bases). V was cut by 3 bases and J by 5 bases, with 13 bases left in between. The CDR3 extends over 14 amino acids. Germline CDR1 is KGHSH and CDR2 is LQKENI. The CDR3 DNA reads TGTGCCAGCTCACCTTCCCAGGGGACGGAGACCCAGTACTTC. It encodes CASSPSQGTETQYF.

CDR3 loop: CAWSLGIGNEQFF. The CDR3 nucleotides are TGTGCCTGGAGTTTGGGGATAGGCAATGAGCAGTTCTTC. This chain uses TRBV30 with TRBJ2-1; unclear D gene. The CDR3 is made up of 13 amino acids. CDR1 GTSNPN and CDR2 SVGIG come from the germline V gene (reference sequence). V was trimmed by 2 bases and J by 6 bases, leaving 11 bases between them.

The chain has TRBV28 and TRBJ2-3, with 12 bases fitting TRBD2. Germline trimming cut 4 bases from V and 4 bases from J; bases unmatched to any gene: 18. The CDR3 spans 20 residues. Germline V gene lookup returns CDR1 MDHEN and CDR2 SYDVKM. CDR3 nucleotide sequence: TGTGCCAGCAGTTCCCCAAAGCAACCCCGGTCTAGCGGGAGGGCAGATACGCAGTATTTT. This encodes CASSSPKQPRSSGRADTQYF.

V is TRBV5-4 and J is TRBJ2-5; 15 nucleotides agree with TRBD2. Per germline, CDR1 SGHNT and CDR2 YYREEE (reference sequence). CDR3 length: 18 amino acids. Trimming removed 4 bases from V and 2 bases from J; junction bases left unmatched: 9. CDR3 bases: TGTGCCAGCAGCCTCCGGACTAGCGGGAGGGGGGATCAAGAGACCCAGTACTTC. The encoded protein is CASSLRTSGRGDQETQYF.

Concerning this clone: Other DNA sequences of this sample code for an identical CDR3. The rearrangement uses TRBV2 and TRBJ1-1; weak D call: TRBD1 (6 bases). Germline assignment: CDR1 SNHLY and CDR2 FYNNEI. Trimming removed 4 bases at V and 1 base at J, with 10 bases between. This CDR3 region has 14 residues. The CDR3 region is CASSAQGGNTEAFF. The CDR3 bases are TGTGCCAGCAGTGCACAGGGAGGGAACACTGAAGCTTTCTTT.

V and J are TRBV4-1 and TRBJ1-1, with D perhaps matching TRBD1 (5 bases). The germline CDR1 and CDR2 sequences are MGHRA and YSYEKL. The CDR3 loop spans 14 amino acids. V was pared by 3 bases and J by 0 bases, with 8 bases between. CDR3: CASSQGTLNTEAFF. DNA of the CDR3: TGCGCCAGCAGCCAGGGGACCTTGAACACTGAAGCTTTCTTT.

The chain has TRBV18 and TRBJ1-4, with 10 nucleotides matching TRBD1. This CDR3 comprises 15 residues. The germline V gene has CDR1 KGHSH and CDR2 LQKENI. V shed 4 bases and J 4 bases; nucleotides not matched to a gene: 3. This CDR3 is CASSRQGAVNEKLFF. The CDR3 nucleotides read TGTGCCAGCTCACGACAGGGGGCTGTTAATGAAAAACTGTTTTTT.

Comments on this clone: This sample also contains other DNA sequences that code for the same CDR3. The CDR3 DNA is TGTGCCAGTAGCCTGATAAGCGCGAACACTGAAGCTTTCTTT. Translation: CASSLISANTEAFF. This chain uses TRBV19 with TRBJ1-1; D is undetermined. Germline V gives CDR1 LNHDA, CDR2 SQIVND (reference sequence). V lost 6 bases to trimming and J lost 1 base, with 12 bases between them. This CDR3 spans 14 amino acids.

The chain couples TRBV5-4 to TRBJ1-1, with D perhaps TRBD1 (6 bases). CDR1 and CDR2 (germline): SGHNT, YYREEE (reference sequence). V gave up 7 bases and J gave up 5 bases, with 18 bases separating them. The CDR3 contains 14 residues. The CDR3 sequence is CASGTMGGATEAFF. The CDR3 region has the DNA TGTGCCAGCGGAACCATGGGGGGCGCGACTGAAGCTTTCTTT.

The V and J genes are TRBV19 and TRBJ1-2, with TRBD1 matching over 8 bases. This CDR3 is 13 amino acids long. V shed 10 bases and J 4 bases; nucleotides not matched to a gene: 8. Germline V lookup: CDR1 LNHDA, CDR2 SQIVND (reference sequence). CDR3 protein: CANPGGAFYGYTF. The DNA of the CDR3 is TGTGCCAATCCAGGGGGCGCTTTCTATGGCTACACCTTC.

This chain connects TRBV9 to TRBJ1-4, with a possible D match to TRBD1 (6 bases). The CDR3 is made up of 16 amino acids. V dropped 1 base and J dropped 0 bases, with 10 bases sitting between them. Per germline, CDR1 SGDLS and CDR2 YYNGEE. CDR3 protein: CASSVSGEATNEKLFF. In DNA form, the CDR3 reads TGTGCCAGCAGCGTATCAGGGGAGGCAACTAATGAAAAACTGTTTTTT. The variable domain in full, completed from reference TRBV9 and TRBJ1-4, reads DSGVTQTPKHLITATGQRVTLRCSPRSGDLSVYWYQQSLDQGLQFLIQYYNGEERAKGNILERFSAQQFPDLHSELNLSSLELGDSALYFCASSVSGEATNEKLFFGSGTQLSVL.

This rearrangement joins TRBV18 to TRBJ2-7; 9 bases fit TRBD1. CDR3 length: 14 amino acids. J was trimmed by 6 bases and V by 2 bases; bases with no gene match: 5. Germline CDR1 is KGHSH and CDR2 is LQKENI. The CDR3 spells CASSPGTGPREQYF. DNA for the CDR3: TGTGCCAGCTCACCAGGGACAGGGCCGCGCGAGCAGTACTTC.

The rearrangement links TRBV11-2 to TRBJ2-2, with 9 positions matching TRBD1. There are 18 residues in the CDR3. V dropped 4 bases and J dropped 7; count of bases not matched to a gene: 16. Per germline, CDR1 SGHAT and CDR2 FQNNGV. Here the CDR3 reads CASSSRHRGQGGRGELFF. The CDR3 region has the DNA TGTGCCAGCAGCTCCCGCCACCGGGGACAGGGAGGTCGCGGGGAGCTGTTTTTT.

A single count supports this clone. CDR3: CASCSPRTGTVVYGYTF. DNA for the CDR3: TGTGCCAGTTGTTCACCCCGAACCGGGACAGTCGTCTATGGCTACACCTTC. The rearrangement uses TRBV19 and TRBJ1-2; TRBD1 matches at 7 bases. Germline CDR1 is LNHDA and CDR2 is SQIVND (reference sequence). Trimming cost V 8 bases and J 4 bases; bases outside gene matches: 19. There are 17 residues in the CDR3.

The rearrangement joins TRBV18 to TRBJ1-5; unclear D gene. The ends were cut back, 6 bases at V and 2 bases at J, with 11 bases in the middle. Germline V CDR1 and CDR2: KGHSH, LQKENI. This CDR3 is 14 amino acids long. CDR3 sequence (DNA): TGTGCCAGCTCCACCGGAAGTGGCAATCAGCCCCAGCATTTT. This sequence encodes CASSTGSGNQPQHF.

In regard to this clone: Other DNA sequences within the sample encode an identical CDR3. The chain's CDR3 is CASSLTSNTEAFF. In DNA, the CDR3 is TGTGCCAGCAGCCTCACATCGAACACTGAAGCTTTCTTT. The chain combines TRBV27 with TRBJ1-1; D remains unclear. Germline CDR1 is MNHEY and CDR2 is SMNVEV (reference sequence). V was clipped by 6 bases and J by 1 base, with 9 bases between them. The CDR3 has 13 amino acids.

Turning to this clone: This specimen includes other DNA sequences encoding the same CDR3. This chain joins TRBV29-1 and TRBJ1-5; the D is unclear. Germline CDR1 SQVTM, CDR2 ANQGSEA. Trimming removed 5 bases from V and 2 bases from J, with 7 bases in between. This CDR3 contains 12 residues. CDR3 nucleotide sequence: TGCAGCGTTTTAACGGGCAATCAGCCCCAGCATTTT. Protein product: CSVLTGNQPQHF.

The genes are TRBV6-1 and TRBJ2-7, with D perhaps TRBD1 (6 bases). CDR1 and CDR2 from the germline V gene are MNHNS and SASEGT. The V and J ends lost 2 bases and 4 bases respectively, with 18 bases between them. The CDR3 loop spans 16 amino acids. CDR3 amino acids: CASSEPIRDKDYEQYF. CDR3 nucleotides: TGTGCCAGCAGTGAACCAATACGGGACAAAGATTACGAGCAGTACTTC.

As to this clone: The sample has other DNA sequences that encode this CDR3 too. V is TRBV6-5 and J is TRBJ2-7; TRBD2 matches 12 bases. Germline CDR1 MNHEY, CDR2 SVGAGI. V gave up 5 bases and J gave up 3 bases; unmatched junction bases: 2. The CDR3 extends over 14 amino acids. CDR3 amino acids: CASSRLAGVYEQYF. The CDR3, as DNA: TGTGCCAGCAGTAGACTAGCGGGAGTCTACGAGCAGTACTTC.